Each of the 2 T cell receptor beta chains below was sequenced from the same sample in a study of glioma-infiltrating T cells. Amplification of TCR alpha and beta CDR3 regions from RNA used iRepertoire nested multiplex PCR. TCRdb itself ran the multiplex PCR reads through MiXCR, one entry per CDR3 protein. Of about 110,000 distinct CDR3 sequences listed, less than 30% are singletons. Input material: glioma tissue, nonneoplastic brain tissue, or PBMCs (not recorded which). The receptors were gathered from a human donor with low-grade glioma or glioblastoma, undergoing nonglioma brain surgery, or in good health (not recorded which).

Many counts were recorded for this clonotype. This chain uses TRBV2 with TRBJ1-6; D gene ambiguous. CDR1 SNHLY and CDR2 FYNNEI come from the germline V gene. Trimming cost V 5 bases and J 6 bases, with 17 bases left between them. The CDR3 covers 16 residues. This CDR3 is CASSRERVRSNSPLHF. For the CDR3, the DNA is TGTGCCAGCAGTCGAGAACGCGTCAGAAGTAATTCACCCCTCCACTTT.

As concerns this clonotype: A much larger clone lies a single base off, so this may be a read error. The gene calls are TRBV29-1 and TRBJ1-1, with a weak D call TRBD1 (6 bases). In germline, CDR1 is SQVTM, CDR2 ANQGSEA. Deletions cut 6 bases from V and 3 bases from J, with 20 bases between. The CDR3 consists of 15 residues. CDR3 amino acids: CSVIYGGGRDTEAFF. Written as DNA, the CDR3 is TGCAGCGTAATATACGGGGGGGGGCGGGACACTGAAGCTTTCTTT.